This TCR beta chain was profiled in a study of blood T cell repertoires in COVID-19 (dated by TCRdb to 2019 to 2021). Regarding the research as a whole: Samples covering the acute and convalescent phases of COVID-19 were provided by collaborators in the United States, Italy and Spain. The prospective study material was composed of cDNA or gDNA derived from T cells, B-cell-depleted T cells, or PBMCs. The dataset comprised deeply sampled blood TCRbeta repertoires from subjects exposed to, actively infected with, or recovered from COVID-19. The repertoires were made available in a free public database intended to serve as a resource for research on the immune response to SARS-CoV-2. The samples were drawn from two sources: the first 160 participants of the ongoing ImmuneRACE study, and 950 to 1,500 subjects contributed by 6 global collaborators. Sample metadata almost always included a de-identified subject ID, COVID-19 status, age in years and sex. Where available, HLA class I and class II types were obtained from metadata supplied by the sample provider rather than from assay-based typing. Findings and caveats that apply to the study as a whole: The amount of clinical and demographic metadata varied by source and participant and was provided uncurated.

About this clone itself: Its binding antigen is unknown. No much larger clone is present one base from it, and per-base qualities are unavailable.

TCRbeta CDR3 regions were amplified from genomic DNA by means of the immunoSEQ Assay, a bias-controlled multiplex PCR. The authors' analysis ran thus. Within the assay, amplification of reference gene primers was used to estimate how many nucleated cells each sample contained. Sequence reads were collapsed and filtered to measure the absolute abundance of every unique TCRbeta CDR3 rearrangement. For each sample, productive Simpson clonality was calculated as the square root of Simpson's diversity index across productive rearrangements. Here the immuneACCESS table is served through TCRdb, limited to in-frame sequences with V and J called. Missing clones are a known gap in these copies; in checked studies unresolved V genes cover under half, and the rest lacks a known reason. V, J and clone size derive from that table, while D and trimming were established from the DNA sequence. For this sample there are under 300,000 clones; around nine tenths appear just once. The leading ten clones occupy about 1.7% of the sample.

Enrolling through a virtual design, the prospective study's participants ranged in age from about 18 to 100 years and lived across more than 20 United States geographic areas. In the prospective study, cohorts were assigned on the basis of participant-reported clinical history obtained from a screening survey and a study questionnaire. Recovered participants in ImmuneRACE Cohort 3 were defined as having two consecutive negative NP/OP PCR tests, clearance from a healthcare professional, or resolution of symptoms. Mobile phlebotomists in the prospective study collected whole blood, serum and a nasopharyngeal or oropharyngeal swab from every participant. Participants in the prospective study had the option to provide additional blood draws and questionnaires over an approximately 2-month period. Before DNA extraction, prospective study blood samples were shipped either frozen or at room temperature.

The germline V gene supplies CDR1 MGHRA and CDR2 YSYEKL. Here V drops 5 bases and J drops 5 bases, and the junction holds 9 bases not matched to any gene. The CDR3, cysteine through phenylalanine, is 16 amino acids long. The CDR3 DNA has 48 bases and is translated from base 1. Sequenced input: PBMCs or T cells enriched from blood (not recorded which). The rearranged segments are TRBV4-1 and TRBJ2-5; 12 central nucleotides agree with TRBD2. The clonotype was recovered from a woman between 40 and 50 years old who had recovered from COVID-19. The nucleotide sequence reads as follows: TGCGCCAGCAGCTCTAGCGGGGGGGCCAGGATGGAGACCCAGTACTTC. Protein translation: CASSSSGGARMETQYF.